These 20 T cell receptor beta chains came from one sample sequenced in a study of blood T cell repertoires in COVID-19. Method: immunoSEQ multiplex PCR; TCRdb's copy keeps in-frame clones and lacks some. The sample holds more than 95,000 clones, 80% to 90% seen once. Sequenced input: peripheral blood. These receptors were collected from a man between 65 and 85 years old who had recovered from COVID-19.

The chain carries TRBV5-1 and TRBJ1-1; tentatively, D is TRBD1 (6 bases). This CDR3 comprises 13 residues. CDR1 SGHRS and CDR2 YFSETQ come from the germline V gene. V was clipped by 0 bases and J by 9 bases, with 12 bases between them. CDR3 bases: TGCGCCAGCAGCTTGGATACAGGGATTCAAGCTTTCTTT. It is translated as CASSLDTGIQAFF.

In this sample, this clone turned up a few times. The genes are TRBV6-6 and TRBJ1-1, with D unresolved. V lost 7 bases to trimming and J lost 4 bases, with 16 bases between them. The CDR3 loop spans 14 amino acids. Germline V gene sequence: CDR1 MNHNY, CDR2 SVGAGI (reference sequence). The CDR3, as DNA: TGTGCCAGCACCTCCGCCCAATTGAGCACTGAAGCTTTCTTT. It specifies CASTSAQLSTEAFF.

CDR3 protein: CASSSYRAGDTEAFF. DNA of the CDR3: TGTGCCAGCAGCTCCTACAGGGCTGGCGACACTGAAGCTTTCTTT. This chain uses TRBV5-4 with TRBJ1-1, with a possible D match to TRBD1 (6 bases). The germline CDR1 and CDR2 sequences are SGHNT and YYREEE (reference sequence). V was clipped by 3 bases and J by 3 bases, with 15 bases between them. The CDR3 is made up of 15 amino acids.

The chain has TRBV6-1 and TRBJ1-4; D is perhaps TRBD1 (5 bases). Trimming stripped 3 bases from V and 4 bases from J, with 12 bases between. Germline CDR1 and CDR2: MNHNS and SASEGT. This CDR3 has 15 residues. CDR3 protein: CASSDTGTGNEKLFF. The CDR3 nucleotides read TGTGCCAGCAGTGATACAGGCACGGGTAATGAAAAACTGTTTTTT.

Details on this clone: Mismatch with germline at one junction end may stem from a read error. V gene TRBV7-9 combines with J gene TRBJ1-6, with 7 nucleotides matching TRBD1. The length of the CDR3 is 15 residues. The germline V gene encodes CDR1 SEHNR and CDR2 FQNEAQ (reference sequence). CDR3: CASSAGQTYNSPLYF. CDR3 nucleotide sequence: TGTGCCAGCAGCGCGGGACAGACCTATAATTCACCCCTCTACTTT.

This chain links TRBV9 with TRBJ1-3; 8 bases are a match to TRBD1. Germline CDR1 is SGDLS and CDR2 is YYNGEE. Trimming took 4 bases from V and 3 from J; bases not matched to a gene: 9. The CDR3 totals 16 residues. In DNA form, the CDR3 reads TGTGCCAGCAGCCCCACCTCAGGGGGCTTTGGAAACACCATATATTTT. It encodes CASSPTSGGFGNTIYF.

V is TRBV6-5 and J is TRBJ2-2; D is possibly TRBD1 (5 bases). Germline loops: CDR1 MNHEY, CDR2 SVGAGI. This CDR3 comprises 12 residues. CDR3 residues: CAIVQGAGELFF. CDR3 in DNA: TGTGCTATCGTGCAGGGTGCCGGGGAGCTGTTTTTT.

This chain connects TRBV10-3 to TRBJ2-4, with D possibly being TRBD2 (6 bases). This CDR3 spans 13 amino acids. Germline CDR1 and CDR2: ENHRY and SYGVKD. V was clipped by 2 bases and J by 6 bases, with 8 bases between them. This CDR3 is CAISEGAGNIQYF. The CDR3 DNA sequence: TGTGCCATCAGTGAGGGAGCGGGAAACATTCAGTACTTC.

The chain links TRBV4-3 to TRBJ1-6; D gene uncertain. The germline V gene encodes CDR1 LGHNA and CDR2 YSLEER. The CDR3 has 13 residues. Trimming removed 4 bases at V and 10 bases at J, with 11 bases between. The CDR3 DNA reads TGCGCCAGCAGCCTTTTTGGTGGCTCACCCCTCCACTTT. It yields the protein CASSLFGGSPLHF.

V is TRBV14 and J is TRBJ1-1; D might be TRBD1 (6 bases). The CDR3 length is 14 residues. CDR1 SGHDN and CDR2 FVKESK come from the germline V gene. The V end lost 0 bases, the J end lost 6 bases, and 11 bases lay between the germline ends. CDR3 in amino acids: CASSQEQGRAEAFF. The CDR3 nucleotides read TGTGCCAGCAGCCAAGAACAGGGCCGCGCTGAAGCTTTCTTT.

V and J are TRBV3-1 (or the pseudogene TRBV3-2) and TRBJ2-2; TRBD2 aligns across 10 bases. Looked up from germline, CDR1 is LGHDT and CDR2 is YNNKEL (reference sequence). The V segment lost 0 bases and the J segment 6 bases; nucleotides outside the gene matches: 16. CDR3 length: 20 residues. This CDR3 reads CASSQEFRQTLSGRPGELFF. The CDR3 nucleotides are TGTGCCAGCAGCCAAGAGTTTCGACAGACTCTTAGCGGGAGGCCCGGGGAGCTGTTTTTT.

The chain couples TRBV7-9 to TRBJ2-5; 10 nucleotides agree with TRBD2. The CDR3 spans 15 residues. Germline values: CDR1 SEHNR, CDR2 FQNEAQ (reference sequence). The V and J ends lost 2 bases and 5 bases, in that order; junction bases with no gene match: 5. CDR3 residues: CASSLLAGVFETQYF. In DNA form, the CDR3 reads TGTGCCAGCAGCTTACTAGCGGGAGTTTTCGAGACCCAGTACTTC.

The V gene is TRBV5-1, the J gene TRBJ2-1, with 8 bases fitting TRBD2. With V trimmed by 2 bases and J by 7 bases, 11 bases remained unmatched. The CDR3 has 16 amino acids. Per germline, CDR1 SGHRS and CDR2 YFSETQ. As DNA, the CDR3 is TGCGCCAGCAGCTTAGGACTAGCAGACTCTGGAAATGAGCAGTTCTTC. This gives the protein CASSLGLADSGNEQFF. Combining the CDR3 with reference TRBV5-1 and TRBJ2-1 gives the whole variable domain KAGVTQTPRYLIKTRGQQVTLSCSPISGHRSVSWYQQTPGQGLQFLFEYFSETQRNKGNFPGRFSGRQFSNSRSEMNVSTLELGDSALYLCASSLGLADSGNEQFFGPGTRLTVL.

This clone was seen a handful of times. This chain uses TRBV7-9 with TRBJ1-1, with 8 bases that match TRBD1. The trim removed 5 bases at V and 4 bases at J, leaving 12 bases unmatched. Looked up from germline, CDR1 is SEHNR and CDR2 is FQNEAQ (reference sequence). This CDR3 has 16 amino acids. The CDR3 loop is CASSQLGQGGGTEAFF. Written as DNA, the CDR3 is TGTGCCAGCAGCCAGCTTGGACAGGGTGGTGGCACTGAAGCTTTCTTT. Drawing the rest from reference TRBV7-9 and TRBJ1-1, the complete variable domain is DTGVSQNPRHKITKRGQNVTFRCDPISEHNRLYWYRQTLGQGPEFLTYFQNEAQLEKSRLLSDRFSAERPKGSFSTLEIQRTEQGDSAMYLCASSQLGQGGGTEAFFGQGTRLTVV.

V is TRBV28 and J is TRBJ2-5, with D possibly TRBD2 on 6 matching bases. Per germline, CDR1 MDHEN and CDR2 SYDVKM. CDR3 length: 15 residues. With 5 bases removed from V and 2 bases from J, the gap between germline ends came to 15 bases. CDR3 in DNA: TGTGCCAGCAGTCTACTAGCATGGGAGCAAGAGACCCAGTACTTC. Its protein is CASSLLAWEQETQYF.

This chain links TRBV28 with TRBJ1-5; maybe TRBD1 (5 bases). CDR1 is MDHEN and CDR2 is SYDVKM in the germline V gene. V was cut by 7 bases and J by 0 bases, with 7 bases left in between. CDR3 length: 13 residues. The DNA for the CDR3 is TGTGCCAGCAAGGGGTATAGCAATCAGCCCCAGCATTTT. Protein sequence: CASKGYSNQPQHF. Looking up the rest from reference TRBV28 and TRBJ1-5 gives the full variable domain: DVKVTQSSRYLVKRTGEKVFLECVQDMDHENMFWYRQDPGLGLRLIYFSYDVKMKEKGDIPEGYSVSREKKERFSLILESASTNQTSMYLCASKGYSNQPQHFGDGTRLSIL.

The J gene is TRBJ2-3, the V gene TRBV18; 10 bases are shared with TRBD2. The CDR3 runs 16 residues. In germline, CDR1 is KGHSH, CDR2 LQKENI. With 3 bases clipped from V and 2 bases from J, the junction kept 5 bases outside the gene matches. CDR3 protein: CASSPLAGVTTDTQYF. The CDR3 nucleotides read TGTGCCAGCTCACCCCTAGCGGGGGTTACCACAGATACGCAGTATTTT.

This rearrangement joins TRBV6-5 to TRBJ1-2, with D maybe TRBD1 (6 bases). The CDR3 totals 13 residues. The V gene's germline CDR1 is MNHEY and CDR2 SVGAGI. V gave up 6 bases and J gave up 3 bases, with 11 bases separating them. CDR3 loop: CASRYRTDYGYTF. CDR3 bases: TGTGCCAGCAGATACCGGACAGACTATGGCTACACCTTC.

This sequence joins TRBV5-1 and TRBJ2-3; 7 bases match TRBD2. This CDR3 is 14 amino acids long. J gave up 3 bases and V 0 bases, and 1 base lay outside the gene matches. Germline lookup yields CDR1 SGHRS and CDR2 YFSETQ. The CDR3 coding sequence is TGCGCCAGCAGCTTGGGCGGGAGAACAGATACGCAGTATTTT. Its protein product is CASSLGGRTDTQYF.

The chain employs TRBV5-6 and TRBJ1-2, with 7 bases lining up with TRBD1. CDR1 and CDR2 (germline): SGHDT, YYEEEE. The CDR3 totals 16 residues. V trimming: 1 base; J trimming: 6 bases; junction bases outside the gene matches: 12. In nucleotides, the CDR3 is TGTGCCAGCAGCTTGTACGGCCTTACAGGGGCGAATGGCTACACCTTC. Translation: CASSLYGLTGANGYTF. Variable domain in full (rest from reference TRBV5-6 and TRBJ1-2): DAGVTQSPTHLIKTRGQQVTLRCSPKSGHDTVSWYQQALGQGPQFIFQYYEEEERQRGNFPDRFSGHQFPNYSSELNVNALLLGDSALYLCASSLYGLTGANGYTFGSGTRLTVV.